The 23 T cell receptor beta chains given below trace back to one sample, sequenced in a study of long-term antiretroviral therapy in people with HIV. Samples were assayed with immunoSEQ v3.0 at survey level. Assay: immunoSEQ multiplex PCR; the TCRdb copy retains only in-frame clones and omits some. The sample carries 20,000 to 30,000 clones, 70% to 90% recorded once. The source material was unsorted PBMCs, sampled 1.2 years after starting antiretroviral therapy. Receptor source: a man aged 50-60 years with HIV.

This chain connects TRBV10-3 to TRBJ1-5, with D perhaps matching TRBD1 (5 bases). Trimming stripped 4 bases from V and 2 bases from J, with 15 bases between. Germline assignment: CDR1 ENHRY and CDR2 SYGVKD. This CDR3 region has 16 residues. CDR3 DNA sequence: TGTGCCATCAGTGTAGGGGCCCCGGGAGGCAATCAGCCCCAGCATTTT. Protein product: CAISVGAPGGNQPQHF.

This clone was recorded a few times. This sequence joins TRBV10-1 and TRBJ1-1; D not resolved. The CDR3 length is 15 residues. Germline loops: CDR1 WNHNN, CDR2 SYGVQD (reference sequence). The V and J ends lost 3 bases and 2 bases respectively, with 13 bases between them. The CDR3 protein is CASSDRGRANTEAFF. The CDR3 coding sequence is TGCGCCAGCAGTGACAGAGGACGGGCTAACACTGAAGCTTTCTTT.

The chain recombines TRBV2 with TRBJ1-3; D might be TRBD1 (5 bases). The CDR3 is 13 amino acids. V was pared by 7 bases and J by 4 bases, with 11 bases between. Germline V CDR1 and CDR2: SNHLY, FYNNEI. The CDR3 is CASILEGGNTIYF. The CDR3 DNA reads as TGTGCCAGCATCCTAGAGGGGGGAAACACCATATATTTT.

V gene TRBV7-2 combines with J gene TRBJ1-1; D uncertain. There are 11 residues in the CDR3. V shed 5 bases and J shed 7 bases, with 8 bases lying between them. Germline V gives CDR1 SGHTA, CDR2 FQGNSA. This CDR3 is CASSVRHEAFF. The CDR3 region has the DNA TGTGCCAGCAGCGTACGGCATGAAGCTTTCTTT.

The chain combines TRBV7-9 with TRBJ1-6; no definite D call. The CDR3 length is 14 residues. V lost 2 bases and J lost 4, with 6 bases in between. CDR1 SEHNR and CDR2 FQNEAQ come from the germline V gene (reference sequence). The CDR3 here is CASSLTVYNSPLHF. The CDR3, as DNA: TGTGCCAGCAGCTTAACGGTTTATAATTCACCCCTCCACTTT.

The chain has TRBV19 and TRBJ2-2; 10 nucleotides match TRBD1. Germline CDR1 LNHDA, CDR2 SQIVND (reference sequence). This CDR3 has 15 amino acids. The junction had 5 bases not matched to a gene; V was cut back by 4 bases and J by 6 bases. Here the CDR3 reads CASSNGQGVSGELFF. DNA of the CDR3: TGTGCCAGTAGTAACGGACAGGGGGTTTCCGGGGAGCTGTTTTTT.

The CDR3: CASTADRGSYEQYF. Here the CDR3 DNA reads TGTGCCAGCACCGCCGACAGGGGCTCCTACGAGCAGTACTTC. The rearrangement links TRBV2 to TRBJ2-7; the match to TRBD1 covers 8 bases. CDR1 is SNHLY and CDR2 is FYNNEI in the germline V gene. The CDR3 is 14 residues long. The V and J ends lost 7 bases and 0 bases, in that order; junction bases with no gene match: 5.

V is TRBV5-1 and J is TRBJ2-2; D assignment may be TRBD1 or TRBD2 (5 bases each). Germline CDR1 and CDR2: SGHRS and YFSETQ. This CDR3 spans 15 amino acids. Trimming removed 7 bases at V and 0 bases at J, with 13 bases between. Here the CDR3 reads CASGRGSANTGELFF. DNA for the CDR3: TGCGCCAGCGGCCGGGGCAGTGCGAACACCGGGGAGCTGTTTTTT.

V is TRBV28 and J is TRBJ1-2; 8 bases are shared with TRBD1. CDR3 length: 14 residues. The germline V gene has CDR1 MDHEN and CDR2 SYDVKM. With 1 base clipped from V and 6 bases from J, the junction kept 4 bases outside the gene matches. Here the CDR3 DNA reads TGTGCCAGCAGTTTATTCGGACAGGGTGATGGCTACACCTTC. It specifies CASSLFGQGDGYTF.

The chain carries TRBV5-1 and TRBJ2-7; no firm D call. Per germline, CDR1 SGHRS and CDR2 YFSETQ. The germline V and J ends were trimmed by 0 bases and 4 bases, with 14 bases remaining between them. This CDR3 comprises 15 residues. The chain's CDR3 is CASSLVANKVYEQYF. The CDR3 bases are TGCGCCAGCAGCTTGGTGGCTAACAAGGTATACGAGCAGTACTTC. Based on the CDR3 plus reference TRBV5-1 and TRBJ2-7, the full variable domain is KAGVTQTPRYLIKTRGQQVTLSCSPISGHRSVSWYQQTPGQGLQFLFEYFSETQRNKGNFPGRFSGRQFSNSRSEMNVSTLELGDSALYLCASSLVANKVYEQYFGPGTRLTVT.

The chain couples TRBV27 to TRBJ1-1; tentative D call: TRBD1 (5 bases). This CDR3 region has 14 residues. In germline, CDR1 is MNHEY, CDR2 SMNVEV (reference sequence). V was pared by 5 bases and J by 1 base, with 11 bases between. CDR3 amino acids: CASSLGTSNTEAFF. The CDR3 DNA reads TGTGCCAGCAGTCTCGGGACCTCGAACACTGAAGCTTTCTTT.

This clone appeared a few times. The chain is built from TRBV7-3 and TRBJ2-3, with 10 bases aligning to TRBD2. Trimming took 5 bases from V and 7 from J; bases not matched to a gene: 12. This CDR3 has 16 residues. The germline V gene has CDR1 SGHTA and CDR2 FQGTGA. This CDR3 is CASSEGTSGVSNTQYF. The CDR3 bases are TGTGCCAGCAGCGAGGGCACTAGCGGGGTCTCAAATACGCAGTATTTT.

J is TRBJ2-7 and V is TRBV4-3; no clear D. The CDR3 consists of 14 residues. Germline CDR1 and CDR2: LGHNA and YSLEER. V was pared by 3 bases and J by 1 base, with 10 bases between. The CDR3 here is CASSQGLASYEQYF. The CDR3 DNA is TGCGCCAGCAGCCAGGGTTTAGCTTCCTACGAGCAGTACTTC.

The chain uses TRBV28 and TRBJ1-1; the D is unclear. Germline V gene lookup returns CDR1 MDHEN and CDR2 SYDVKM. The CDR3 contains 12 residues. V lost 5 bases and J lost 1, with 5 bases in between. CDR3 in DNA: TGTGCCAGCAGTACACAGAACACTGAAGCTTTCTTT. It yields the protein CASSTQNTEAFF.

The rearrangement links TRBV19 to TRBJ2-7; D remains unclear. Trimming took 6 bases from V and 6 from J, leaving 18 bases between them. Germline CDR1 LNHDA, CDR2 SQIVND (reference sequence). This CDR3 contains 14 residues. The CDR3 DNA is TGTGCCAGTAGCGTGGCTCTGTCCCCTACCGAGCAGTACTTC. It is translated as CASSVALSPTEQYF.

The chain employs TRBV30 and TRBJ2-6; D not certain. Trimming removed 2 bases at V and 4 bases at J, with 12 bases between. The CDR3 is made up of 15 amino acids. Germline V gives CDR1 GTSNPN, CDR2 SVGIG (reference sequence). The CDR3 region has the DNA TGTGCCTGGAGTACTTTGAGGTTCGGGGCCAACGTCCTGACTTTC. It translates to CAWSTLRFGANVLTF. Full variable domain (outside the CDR3, taken from reference TRBV30 and TRBJ2-6): SQTIHQWPATLVQPVGSPLSLECTVEGTSNPNLYWYRQAAGRGLQLLFYSVGIGQISSEVPQNLSASRPQDRQFILSSKKLLLSDSGFYLCAWSTLRFGANVLTFGAGSRLTVL.

The J gene is TRBJ1-2, the V gene TRBV7-8; 8 nucleotides agree with TRBD1. Per the germline V gene, CDR1 is SGHVS and CDR2 is FQNEAQ. The CDR3 is made up of 15 amino acids. The V and J ends lost 5 bases and 3 bases, in that order; junction bases with no gene match: 8. For the CDR3, the DNA is TGTGCCAGCAGCCCCACAGGGGGGGCTTACTATGGCTACACCTTC. Translation: CASSPTGGAYYGYTF.

CDR3 coding DNA: TGCGCCAGCAGCCGTACGCGGGGGGGGGACGAGCAGTACTTC. It specifies CASSRTRGGDEQYF. The rearrangement uses TRBV5-1 and TRBJ2-7, with TRBD2 identical over 9 bases. Germline V lookup: CDR1 SGHRS, CDR2 YFSETQ. The CDR3 is made up of 14 amino acids. The V and J ends lost 4 bases and 5 bases, in that order; junction bases with no gene match: 7. The full variable domain, in which reference TRBV5-1 and TRBJ2-7 provide the parts outside the CDR3, is KAGVTQTPRYLIKTRGQQVTLSCSPISGHRSVSWYQQTPGQGLQFLFEYFSETQRNKGNFPGRFSGRQFSNSRSEMNVSTLELGDSALYLCASSRTRGGDEQYFGPGTRLTVT.

This clone was seen only once. Distinct nucleotide sequences in the sample also encode this CDR3. This rearrangement joins TRBV4-3 to TRBJ1-2, with D possibly matching TRBD1 (5 bases). V was trimmed by 0 bases and J by 4 bases, leaving 15 bases between them. In germline, CDR1 is LGHNA, CDR2 YSLEER. This CDR3 has 16 residues. CDR3 nucleotide sequence: TGCGCCAGCAGCCAAGATTGGTTGGGGCAGCGCTATGGCTACACCTTC. Translation: CASSQDWLGQRYGYTF.

The chain joins TRBV5-1 to TRBJ2-1, with 10 bases aligning to TRBD1. The V gene end was trimmed by 1 base and the J gene end by 7 bases; junction bases not matched to a gene: 5. Germline V gives CDR1 SGHRS, CDR2 YFSETQ. CDR3 length equals 15 residues. CDR3 nucleotides: TGCGCCAGCAGCTTGACGGACAGGGGGTATAATGAGCAGTTCTTC. Translation gives CASSLTDRGYNEQFF.

This clone was counted between two and nine times. The V gene is TRBV6-5, the J gene TRBJ1-2; D unclear. The CDR3 totals 14 residues. V lost 5 bases and J 1 base, leaving 11 bases between the germline ends. CDR1 is MNHEY, CDR2 SVGAGI, per germline. The chain's CDR3 is CASSLRQNNYGYTF. Here the CDR3 DNA reads TGTGCCAGCAGTCTACGGCAGAATAACTATGGCTACACCTTC.

This clone was counted a few times. This rearrangement joins TRBV5-1 to TRBJ1-2, with 9 bases identical to TRBD1. In germline, CDR1 is SGHRS, CDR2 YFSETQ. J was trimmed by 8 bases and V by 3 bases; bases with no gene match: 5. CDR3 length: 13 residues. CDR3 DNA: TGCGCCAGCAGCTACGGGACAGGGCGAGGCTACACCTTC. Translation: CASSYGTGRGYTF. The full variable domain, its missing parts supplied by reference TRBV5-1 and TRBJ1-2, is KAGVTQTPRYLIKTRGQQVTLSCSPISGHRSVSWYQQTPGQGLQFLFEYFSETQRNKGNFPGRFSGRQFSNSRSEMNVSTLELGDSALYLCASSYGTGRGYTFGSGTRLTVV.

This chain uses TRBV9 with TRBJ2-1, with 7 bases lining up with TRBD2. In germline, CDR1 is SGDLS, CDR2 YYNGEE. The CDR3 extends over 14 amino acids. V lost 5 bases to trimming and J lost 4 bases; unmatched junction nucleotides: 6. The CDR3 nucleotides are TGTGCCAGCAGGCTAGCGGACGAATACAATGAGCAGTTCTTC. It is translated as CASRLADEYNEQFF.